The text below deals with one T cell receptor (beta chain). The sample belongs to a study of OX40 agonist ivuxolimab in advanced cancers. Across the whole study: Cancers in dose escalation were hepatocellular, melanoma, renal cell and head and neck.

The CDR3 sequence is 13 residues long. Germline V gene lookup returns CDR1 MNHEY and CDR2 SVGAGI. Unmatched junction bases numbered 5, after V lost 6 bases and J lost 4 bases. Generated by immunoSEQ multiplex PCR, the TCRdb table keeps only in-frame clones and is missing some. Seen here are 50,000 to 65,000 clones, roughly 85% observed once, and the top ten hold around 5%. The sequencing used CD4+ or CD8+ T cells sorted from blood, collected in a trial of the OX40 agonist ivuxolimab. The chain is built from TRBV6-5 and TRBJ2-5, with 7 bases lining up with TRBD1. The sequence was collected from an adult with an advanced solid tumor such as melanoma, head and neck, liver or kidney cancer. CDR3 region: CASRIEGAETQYF. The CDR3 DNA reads TGTGCCAGCAGGATCGAGGGGGCAGAGACCCAGTACTTC.